The sequence of this TCR beta chain was determined in a study of blood T cell repertoires in COVID-19. Background on the study: Samples representing acute and convalescent COVID-19 were sourced from the United States, Italy and Spain.

In the study's own analysis: Estimation of nucleated cell counts was performed using reference gene primer amplification. Generated by immunoSEQ multiplex PCR, the TCRdb table keeps only in-frame clones and is missing some. Clone size and the V and J calls come from that table; the DNA yielded D and trimming. Among approximately 100,000 clones, about 85% were seen once, and the ten largest hold around 2%. This CDR3 has 14 residues. The J segment lost 4 bases and the V segment lost 6 bases, leaving 5 bases of the junction unmatched. The germline CDR1 and CDR2 sequences are LNHDA and SQIVND (reference sequence).

The sample consisted of peripheral blood. This sequence was found in a human donor in a cohort sampled during active COVID-19. The J gene is TRBJ2-5, the V gene TRBV19; 10 positions match TRBD1. CDR3 DNA sequence: TGTGCCAGTAGCGGGACAGGGGTAGGAGAGACCCAGTACTTC. Translation gives CASSGTGVGETQYF.